This T cell receptor (beta chain) appears in the sequencing data of a study of blood T cell repertoires in COVID-19 (dated by TCRdb to 2018 to 2020). Regarding the complete study: Collaborator samples came from the United States, Italy and Spain and covered acute and convalescent phases of COVID-19. The repertoires were released in a freely available public database intended as a resource for research on the immune response to SARS-CoV-2. Where available, HLA class I and class II types were obtained from metadata supplied by the sample provider rather than from assay-based typing. The prospective study material was composed of cDNA or gDNA derived from T cells, B-cell-depleted T cells, or PBMCs. Samples were obtained from the ongoing ImmuneRACE study (first 160 participants) and from over 1,000 subjects provided by 6 global collaborators. The sample metadata nearly always contained a de-identified subject ID, COVID-19 status, age in years and sex. The dataset comprised deeply sampled blood TCRbeta repertoires from subjects exposed to, actively infected with, or recovered from COVID-19. Overall results and qualifications from the work: Clinical and demographic metadata were provided uncurated, with the amount varying by source and participant.

Each collaborating institution followed its own protocols to collect whole blood in K2EDTA tubes. For TCRbeta analysis, collaborators shipped samples as frozen whole blood, isolated PBMCs, or DNA extracted from either of those sample types. A remark on this clone: Its antigen is still unknown. Per-base quality was not reported, and no clone a single base away is much larger than it.

The immunoSEQ Assay, a bias-controlled multiplex PCR, was used to amplify TCRbeta CDR3 regions from genomic DNA. Processing in the source paper ran as follows. Within the assay, amplification of reference gene primers was used to estimate how many nucleated cells each sample contained. Sequence reads were collapsed and filtered to measure the absolute abundance of every unique TCRbeta CDR3 rearrangement. For each sample, productive Simpson clonality was calculated as the square root of Simpson's diversity index over productive rearrangements. Here the immuneACCESS table is served through TCRdb, limited to in-frame sequences with V and J called. Missing clones are a known gap in these copies; in checked studies unresolved V genes cover under half, and the rest lacks a known reason. For V, J and clone size, that table is used; D and trimming come from the DNA. The sample table lists fewer than 85,000 clones, 83% of them with a count of one. The ten largest clonotypes hold less than 8% of the sample.

V ends up 8 bases short and J 3 bases short, with an unmatched junction base count of 6. Including the terminal cysteine and phenylalanine, the CDR3 comprises 13 residues. The kept DNA is CDR3 alone, 39 bases in frame from the first base. The CDR1 and CDR2 encoded by the germline V gene are ENHRY and SYGVKD. This receptor was taken from a woman aged 55-75 years with acute or convalescent COVID-19. Sequenced sample: peripheral blood. The sequence is built from TRBV10-3 and TRBJ1-2; 7 junctional bases match TRBD1. The nucleotides read TGTGCCATCGGGAATCAGGGGGACTATGGCTACACCTTC. Its protein reads: CAIGNQGDYGYTF.